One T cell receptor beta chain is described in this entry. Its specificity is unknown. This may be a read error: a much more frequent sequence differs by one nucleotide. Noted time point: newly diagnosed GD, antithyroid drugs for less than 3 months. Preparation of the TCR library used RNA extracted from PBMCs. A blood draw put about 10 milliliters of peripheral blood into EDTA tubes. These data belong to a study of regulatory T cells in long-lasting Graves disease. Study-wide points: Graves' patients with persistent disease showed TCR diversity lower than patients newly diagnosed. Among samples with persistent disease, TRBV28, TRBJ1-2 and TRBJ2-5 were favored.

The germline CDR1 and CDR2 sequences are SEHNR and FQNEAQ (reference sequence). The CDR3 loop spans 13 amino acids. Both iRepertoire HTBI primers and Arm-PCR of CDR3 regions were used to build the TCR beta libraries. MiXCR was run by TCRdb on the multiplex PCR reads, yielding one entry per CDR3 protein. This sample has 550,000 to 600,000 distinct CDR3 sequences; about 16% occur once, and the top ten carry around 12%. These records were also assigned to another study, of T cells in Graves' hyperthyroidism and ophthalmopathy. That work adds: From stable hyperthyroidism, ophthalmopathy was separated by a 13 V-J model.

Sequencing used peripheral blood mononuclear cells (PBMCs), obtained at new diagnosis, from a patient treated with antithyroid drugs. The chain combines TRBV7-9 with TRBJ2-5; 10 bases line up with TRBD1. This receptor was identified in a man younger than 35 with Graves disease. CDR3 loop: CASSLGTGETRYF. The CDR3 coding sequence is TGTGCCAGCAGCCTCGGGACAGGGGAGACCCGGTACTTC.